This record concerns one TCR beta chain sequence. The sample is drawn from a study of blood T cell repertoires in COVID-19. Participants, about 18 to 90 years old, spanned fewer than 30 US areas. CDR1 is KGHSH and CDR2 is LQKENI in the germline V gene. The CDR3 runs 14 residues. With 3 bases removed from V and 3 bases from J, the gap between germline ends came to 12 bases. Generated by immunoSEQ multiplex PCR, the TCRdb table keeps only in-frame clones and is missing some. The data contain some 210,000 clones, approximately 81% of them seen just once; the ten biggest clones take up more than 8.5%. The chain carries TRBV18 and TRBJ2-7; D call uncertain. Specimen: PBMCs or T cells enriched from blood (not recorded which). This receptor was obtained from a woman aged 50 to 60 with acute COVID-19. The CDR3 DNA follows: TGTGCCAGCTCACCTACCGGGTTGGGCTACGAGCAGTACTTC. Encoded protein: CASSPTGLGYEQYF.